One sample yielded the 32 T cell receptor beta chains listed below, sequenced in a study of spatial heterogeneity in lung cancer. MiXCR was run by TCRdb on the 5' RACE reads, yielding one entry per CDR3 protein. This table has around 14,000 distinct CDR3 sequences, less than 14% appearing once. Time point denoted: sample taken at primary tumor resection. Sequencing covered unsorted whole RNA taken from tumor, nontumor lung or frozen PBMC. Source: PBMCs, taken at surgery. These receptors were collected from a female donor with early-stage non-small cell lung cancer.

Ten or more counts support this clonotype. CDR3 sequence reads: CASRLNDSPLHF. The CDR3 coding sequence is TGTGCCAGCAGGCTCAATGATTCACCCCTCCACTTT. The V and J genes are TRBV12-3 or TRBV12-4 and TRBJ1-6; unclear D gene. V was trimmed by 6 bases and J by 8 bases, leaving 8 bases between them. The CDR3 has 12 amino acids.

This clonotype has at least ten counts. The chain joins TRBV7-2 to TRBJ2-1, with D unresolved. The CDR3 runs to 13 residues. Germline lookup yields CDR1 SGHTA and CDR2 FQGNSA. V shed 6 bases and J shed 7 bases, with 13 bases lying between them. This chain's CDR3 is CASRPMSGNEQFF. DNA of the CDR3: TGTGCCAGCAGACCGATGTCAGGAAATGAGCAGTTCTTC.

In this sample, this clonotype turned up many times. Here the CDR3 reads CASSVERATNSPLHF. CDR3 bases: TGTGCCAGCAGCGTAGAAAGGGCCACGAATTCACCCCTCCACTTT. V usage is TRBV9 and J usage is TRBJ1-6, with D unclear. The V gene lost 0 bases and the J gene lost 7 bases, with 11 bases spanning the gap. In germline, CDR1 is SGDLS, CDR2 YYNGEE. The CDR3 covers 15 residues.

This clonotype was counted between two and nine times. The CDR3 here is CASSQSSRDRGNTEAFF. The CDR3 coding sequence is TGTGCCAGTAGCCAATCCTCCCGGGACAGGGGGAACACTGAAGCTTTCTTT. This sequence joins TRBV19 and TRBJ1-1; 10 positions agree with TRBD1. V gave up 6 bases and J gave up 1 base; unmatched junction bases: 11. This CDR3 is 17 amino acids long. CDR1 and CDR2 (germline): LNHDA, SQIVND (reference sequence).

This clonotype was counted many times. This sequence joins TRBV7-8 and TRBJ2-7, with TRBD2 matching 9 bases. V was clipped by 5 bases and J by 4 bases; unmatched bases: 9. The CDR3 covers 15 residues. Per the germline V gene, CDR1 is SGHVS and CDR2 is FQNEAQ. DNA of the CDR3: TGTGCCAGCAGCCTGCAGTTCGCGGGGGGGTACGAGCAGTACTTC. Translation: CASSLQFAGGYEQYF.

Details on this clonotype: A junction boundary mismatches the germline segment, possibly from a read error. The V call is TRBV6-5, the J call TRBJ1-1, with a weak D call TRBD1 (5 bases). Germline V gene data show CDR1 as MNHEY and CDR2 as SVGAGI. The CDR3 consists of 14 residues. The CDR3 is CAGSYLRGDTEAFF. The CDR3 nucleotides are TGTGCCGGCAGTTACTTGAGGGGCGACACTGAAGCTTTCTTT.

This clonotype has ten or more counts. V gene TRBV12-2 combines with J gene TRBJ1-5; the tabulated D call, TRBD1, remains unverified against the DNA. TRBV12-2 is listed as a pseudogene. CDR3 length: 17 residues. The CDR3 coding sequence is TGTGCAAGTCGCTTAGTTCCGGGTGGCACCCGAGATCAGCCCCAGCATTTT. It translates to CASRLVPGGTRDQPQHF.

This clonotype was picked up many times. The CDR3 protein is CASSQDRTSGGPTSREQYF. Here the CDR3 DNA reads TGTGCCAGCAGCCAAGATCGTACTAGCGGGGGGCCCACCTCCCGCGAGCAGTACTTC. The chain is built from TRBV4-2 and TRBJ2-7; 12 bases are shared with TRBD2. CDR1 is LGHNA and CDR2 is YNFKEQ in the germline V gene. Trimming at V came to 0 bases and at J to 6 bases, leaving 15 bases not matched to a gene. The CDR3 consists of 19 residues.

V and J are TRBV3-1 and TRBJ2-7; maybe TRBD1 (5 bases). Trimming left V 1 base short and J 6 bases short, with 7 bases between. The germline CDR1 and CDR2 sequences are LGHDT and YNNKEL (reference sequence). CDR3 length: 12 amino acids. CDR3 bases: TGTGCCAGCAGCCAAGCAGGGCTCGAGCAGTACTTC. Translation: CASSQAGLEQYF.

Judged by abundance, this clonotype is medium-sized. The chain has TRBV29-1 and TRBJ2-1; D may be TRBD1 or TRBD2 (5 bases each). Germline V lookup: CDR1 SQVTM, CDR2 ANQGSEA. Trimming shortened V by 6 bases and J by 8 bases, and 17 bases separated the two germline ends. The CDR3 sequence is 13 residues long. The CDR3 DNA sequence: TGCAGCGTCGCCAGGGACCCCCAAGATGAGCAGTTCTTC. Its translation is CSVARDPQDEQFF.

Details on this clonotype: This clone may be a read error of a much larger clone one base away. The CDR3 DNA follows: TGTGCCAGCAGGCCTAGGACCGGGGACAGTAAAGCTTTCTTT. Translating it yields CASRPRTGDSKAFF. V gene TRBV6-1 combines with J gene TRBJ1-1; the match to TRBD1 covers 7 bases. Germline CDR1 MNHNS, CDR2 SASEGT. With V trimmed by 6 bases and J by 9 bases, 13 bases remained unmatched. The CDR3 loop spans 14 amino acids.

This clonotype was observed many times. This chain uses TRBV19 with TRBJ2-2; TRBD1 matches at 7 bases. V gave up 5 bases and J gave up 1 base; unmatched junction bases: 7. The CDR3 is 16 amino acids. Germline V gene sequence: CDR1 LNHDA, CDR2 SQIVND (reference sequence). The CDR3, as DNA: TGTGCCAGTAGTCCACGACAGGGAAAGAACACCGGGGAGCTGTTTTTT. Its translation: CASSPRQGKNTGELFF. Drawing the rest from reference TRBV19 and TRBJ2-2, the complete variable domain is DGGITQSPKYLFRKEGQNVTLSCEQNLNHDAMYWYRQDPGQGLRLIYYSQIVNDFQKGDIAEGYSVSREKKESFPLTVTSAQKNPTAFYLCASSPRQGKNTGELFFGEGSRLTVL.

The CDR3, as DNA: TGTGCCGCGTCGTTCACCATCACAGATACGCAGTATTTT. Encoded protein: CAASFTITDTQYF. The chain couples TRBV19 to TRBJ2-3, with no clear D. The CDR3 runs to 13 residues. V was clipped by 11 bases and J by 2 bases, with 14 bases between them. CDR1 LNHDA and CDR2 SQIVND come from the germline V gene (reference sequence).

This clonotype has a count of ten or more. The V gene is TRBV7-9, the J gene TRBJ2-3; D not resolved. Per germline, CDR1 SEHNR and CDR2 FQNEAQ (reference sequence). The CDR3 is made up of 13 amino acids. The V end was cut by 0 bases, the J end by 4 bases, with 5 bases between. The CDR3 region has the DNA TGTGCCAGCAGCTTAGCCGTTTCAGATACGCAGTATTTT. Protein product: CASSLAVSDTQYF.

This clonotype occurred a few times. The chain's CDR3 is CASAAKGTGGKETQYF. CDR3 coding DNA: TGTGCTAGTGCCGCGAAGGGGACAGGGGGGAAAGAGACCCAGTACTTC. This chain joins TRBV12-5 and TRBJ2-5; 11 nucleotides align to TRBD1. The CDR3 runs 16 residues. V lost 7 bases, J lost 3 bases, and 10 bases stayed unmatched. CDR1 is LGHNT, CDR2 FRNRAP, per germline.

This clonotype was observed at least ten times. Written as DNA, the CDR3 is TGTGCCAGCAGCCAAGTAATAAGCTTCAGCACTGAAGCTTTCTTT. Its translation: CASSQVISFSTEAFF. The chain recombines TRBV14 with TRBJ1-1; no definite D call. CDR1 is SGHDN and CDR2 is FVKESK in the germline V gene. This CDR3 region has 15 residues. Trimming shortened V by 1 base and J by 4 bases, and 13 bases separated the two germline ends.

This clonotype is labeled medium-sized. In nucleotides, the CDR3 is TGTGCCAGCAGTTCGTTCCTCGGGGGCTACGAGCAGTACTTC. It specifies CASSSFLGGYEQYF. This chain connects TRBV12-3 or TRBV12-4 to TRBJ2-7; possibly TRBD2 for D (6 bases). This CDR3 region has 14 residues. V was cut by 4 bases and J by 3 bases, with 13 bases left in between.

This clonotype was seen at least ten times. The chain links TRBV3-1 to TRBJ1-6, with a tentative D call TRBD1 (6 bases). The V gene's germline CDR1 is LGHDT and CDR2 YNNKEL (reference sequence). The CDR3 consists of 14 residues. V lost 4 bases and J 12 bases, leaving 16 bases between the germline ends. The CDR3 nucleotides read TGTGCCAGCAGCCCCCTCTTGAACAGGGAACCCCTCCACTTT. It specifies CASSPLLNREPLHF.

Many counts were recorded for this clonotype. The chain has TRBV6-6 and TRBJ2-6; tentative D call: TRBD2 (5 bases). The CDR3 consists of 18 residues. The germline V gene encodes CDR1 MNHNY and CDR2 SVGAGI (reference sequence). V lost 2 bases and J lost 3, with 17 bases in between. CDR3 protein: CASSYPRAQPLGANVLTF. Here the CDR3 DNA reads TGTGCCAGCAGTTACCCGCGGGCCCAGCCCCTTGGGGCCAACGTCCTGACTTTC.

This clonotype was seen many times. The chain links TRBV6-1 to TRBJ2-7, with TRBD2 as a possible D gene (5 bases). Between the trimmed V and J ends, which lost 7 bases and 3 bases, there was a span of 10 bases. The germline V gene encodes CDR1 MNHNS and CDR2 SASEGT. This CDR3 has 12 amino acids. The CDR3 here is CASNPDFYEQYF. CDR3 bases: TGTGCCAGCAACCCGGACTTCTACGAGCAGTACTTC.

The table lists this clonotype with many counts. This chain joins TRBV18 and TRBJ1-2, with D uncertain. Trimming took off 2 bases at V and 8 bases at J, with 21 bases between the two ends. The CDR3 covers 16 residues. Germline V gives CDR1 KGHSH, CDR2 LQKENI. CDR3: CASSPTPETSAQGYTF. CDR3 DNA: TGTGCCAGCTCACCAACACCCGAGACATCGGCGCAAGGCTACACCTTC.

There are many counts of this clonotype. This rearrangement joins TRBV15 to TRBJ2-3; 7 bases match TRBD1. V trimming: 3 bases; J trimming: 4 bases; junction bases outside the gene matches: 1. Germline CDR1 LNHNV, CDR2 YYDKDF (reference sequence). CDR3 length: 13 amino acids. CDR3 loop: CATSSRGPDTQYF. The CDR3, as DNA: TGTGCCACCAGCAGTAGGGGGCCAGATACGCAGTATTTT.

This clonotype was seen more than once but under ten times. The CDR3: CASSHRQGEEGEQYF. The CDR3 bases are TGTGCCAGCAGCCATCGGCAGGGTGAAGAAGGCGAGCAGTACTTC. The J gene is TRBJ2-7, the V gene TRBV14; possibly TRBD1 for D (5 bases). This CDR3 is built from 15 residues. Trimming stripped 3 bases from V and 6 bases from J, with 18 bases between. In germline, CDR1 is SGHDN, CDR2 FVKESK.

This clonotype was detected ten times or more. The chain is built from TRBV6-5 and TRBJ1-6; no clear D gene. The CDR3 sequence is 12 residues long. Germline-derived CDR1 and CDR2 are MNHEY and SVGAGI. Trimming left V 5 bases short and J 7 bases short, with 6 bases between. The CDR3 coding sequence is TGTGCCAGCAGTGGAAGGAATTCACCCCTCCACTTT. Its translation: CASSGRNSPLHF.

This chain joins TRBV11-2 and TRBJ1-6, with D uncertain. This CDR3 has 17 residues. Looked up from germline, CDR1 is SGHAT and CDR2 is FQNNGV. V was clipped by 5 bases and J by 1 base, with 15 bases between them. CDR3 in amino acids: CASSPSGVRSYNSPLHF. CDR3 bases: TGTGCCAGCAGCCCCAGCGGGGTTAGGTCCTATAATTCACCCCTCCACTTT.

This clonotype came up many times. The gene calls are TRBV12-5 and TRBJ2-3, with TRBD2 identical over 10 bases. V was clipped by 1 base and J by 6 bases; unmatched bases: 13. The CDR3 contains 18 residues. Germline loops: CDR1 LGHNT, CDR2 FRNRAP. The CDR3 sequence is CASGLATLATSGVDTQYF. The CDR3 DNA is TGTGCTAGTGGTTTGGCAACTTTAGCCACTAGCGGGGTGGATACGCAGTATTTT.

This clonotype was found a few times. The V call is TRBV4-1, the J call TRBJ2-1, with TRBD2 identical over 16 bases. Per germline, CDR1 MGHRA and CDR2 YSYEKL. The V and J ends lost 5 bases and 9 bases, in that order; junction bases with no gene match: 7. The CDR3 spans 16 residues. CDR3: CASSGGLAGGPGEQFF. CDR3 DNA: TGCGCCAGCAGCGGGGGACTAGCGGGAGGGCCCGGTGAGCAGTTCTTC.

This clonotype has only a few counts. The chain combines TRBV20-1 with TRBJ2-7; 7 positions match TRBD2. There are 10 residues in the CDR3. In germline, CDR1 is DFQATT, CDR2 SNEGSKA (reference sequence). V dropped 8 bases and J dropped 6; count of bases not matched to a gene: 4. The CDR3 loop reads CSPREAEQYF. CDR3 sequence (DNA): TGCAGTCCACGGGAGGCCGAGCAGTACTTC.

J is TRBJ2-3 and V is TRBV11-2, with 7 bases that match TRBD1. The CDR3 runs to 15 residues. The germline gives CDR1 SGHAT, CDR2 FQNNGV. The V and J ends lost 4 bases and 1 base, in that order; junction bases with no gene match: 5. Written as DNA, the CDR3 is TGTGCCAGCAGCTCGACAGGGCTCGGCACAGATACGCAGTATTTT. This codes for CASSSTGLGTDTQYF.

This clonotype showed up many times. This chain joins TRBV11-3 and TRBJ2-3, with 8 bases matching TRBD2. This CDR3 spans 15 amino acids. V shed 4 bases, J shed 6 bases, and the junction held 9 bases outside the gene matches. Per the germline V gene, CDR1 is SGHNT and CDR2 is YENEEA. The CDR3 region has the DNA TGTGCCAGCAGCTCTTCAGCGGGGGCTTTGGATACGCAGTATTTT. Protein product: CASSSSAGALDTQYF.

In its sample, this clonotype was seen many times. The chain links TRBV9 to TRBJ1-5; D remains unclear. The CDR3 covers 13 residues. Trimming removed 2 bases at V and 3 bases at J, with 6 bases between. Germline CDR1 is SGDLS and CDR2 is YYNGEE. This CDR3 is CASSVGFNQPQHF. The CDR3 DNA follows: TGTGCCAGCAGCGTGGGGTTCAATCAGCCCCAGCATTTT.

In its sample, this clonotype is medium-sized. The V gene is TRBV20-1, the J gene TRBJ2-2, with 8 bases aligning to TRBD2. The CDR3 length is 16 residues. The trim removed 2 bases at V and 0 bases at J, leaving 5 bases unmatched. CDR1 is DFQATT, CDR2 SNEGSKA, per germline (reference sequence). The CDR3 spells CSARRGGGPNTGELFF. The CDR3 DNA follows: TGCAGTGCTAGAAGAGGCGGGGGGCCGAACACCGGGGAGCTGTTTTTT.